These 7 T cell receptor beta chains were all obtained from the same sample, sequenced in a study of cytomegalovirus exposure and HLA in healthy donors. The primer mix had 60 Vbeta and 13 Jbeta primers. The protocol was immunoSEQ multiplex PCR, while the TCRdb copy is restricted to in-frame clones and leaves out a portion. The data show approximately 140,000 clones, with 65% to 90% seen just once and about 0.76% held by the top ten. Sequencing was done on a sample of PBMCs. The receptors were gathered from a man aged 18 to 30 in good health and CMV-seronegative.

The chain employs TRBV5-1 and TRBJ2-2; TRBD1 matches 7 bases. Trimming took 4 bases from V and 5 from J; bases not matched to a gene: 8. The CDR3 runs 15 residues. Per germline, CDR1 SGHRS and CDR2 YFSETQ. DNA of the CDR3: TGCGCCAGCAGCGAGGAACAGGGGATAACCGGGGAGCTGTTTTTT. This encodes CASSEEQGITGELFF.

The rearrangement uses TRBV9 and TRBJ1-1; 11 bases align to TRBD1. In germline, CDR1 is SGDLS, CDR2 YYNGEE. The CDR3 has 15 residues. Trimming took 4 bases from V and 3 from J; bases not matched to a gene: 5. The CDR3 DNA reads TGTGCCAGCAGCCTCGGACAGGGGGCTTACACTGAAGCTTTCTTT. Protein sequence: CASSLGQGAYTEAFF.

Turning to this clone: Germline is not matched at one junction end, which may reflect a read error. The chain uses TRBV5-1 and TRBJ1-1, with a possible D match to TRBD1 (5 bases). CDR1 and CDR2 (germline): SGHRS, YFSETQ. The CDR3 consists of 14 residues. CDR3 in amino acids: CASSLTEMNTEAFF. Here the CDR3 DNA reads TGTGCCAGCAGCTTGACAGAGATGAACACTGAAGCTTTCTTT.

This clone appeared once. V and J are TRBV6-6 and TRBJ1-1; 7 nucleotides match TRBD1. Germline lookup yields CDR1 MNHNY and CDR2 SVGAGI (reference sequence). The CDR3 extends over 15 amino acids. J gave up 1 base and V 6 bases, and 8 bases lay outside the gene matches. The DNA of the CDR3 is TGTGCCAGCAGGAAGGGACAGTTACAGAACACTGAAGCTTTCTTT. It translates to CASRKGQLQNTEAFF.

J is TRBJ1-5 and V is TRBV5-1; 7 bases line up with TRBD1. From germline, CDR1 is SGHRS and CDR2 YFSETQ. This CDR3 is built from 14 residues. V shed 4 bases, J shed 7 bases, and the junction held 8 bases outside the gene matches. CDR3 in DNA: TGCGCCAGCAGCGAGCGGACAGGTGAGCAGCCCCAGCATTTT. This gives the protein CASSERTGEQPQHF.

The chain carries TRBV29-1 and TRBJ1-1; weak D call: TRBD1 (5 bases). V lost 7 bases, J lost 4 bases, and 13 bases lay in between. From germline, CDR1 is SQVTM and CDR2 ANQGSEA. This CDR3 has 12 residues. CDR3 region: CSANMGGTEAFF. CDR3 DNA sequence: TGCAGCGCGAATATGGGGGGCACTGAAGCTTTCTTT.

This clone was detected a few times. V is TRBV12-5 and J is TRBJ2-3, with a weak D call TRBD2 (6 bases). The V gene's germline CDR1 is LGHNT and CDR2 FRNRAP. The CDR3 sequence is 16 residues long. The germline V and J ends were trimmed by 0 bases and 6 bases, with 16 bases remaining between them. CDR3: CASGLVLRGGSDTQYF. The CDR3 nucleotides are TGTGCTAGTGGTTTGGTACTTCGTGGAGGGAGTGATACGCAGTATTTT.